The next 11 T cell receptor beta chains were all read from a single sample in a study of T cell responses to AZD1222 COVID-19 vaccine. TCRdb's table, derived via immunoSEQ multiplex PCR, lists solely in-frame clones and lacks some. The sample has 110,000 to 150,000 clones, approximately 90% seen once. Here the sequenced sample was peripheral blood, taken on day 0 of AZD1222 vaccination. Receptors were obtained from an adult in good health.

The chain employs TRBV21-1 and TRBJ1-2; the listed D gene, TRBD1, was not tested against the DNA. TRBV21-1 is a pseudogene locus. This CDR3 spans 15 amino acids. CDR3 in amino acids: CASRAWDSVNYGYTF. The CDR3 DNA follows: TGTGCCAGCAGAGCCTGGGACAGTGTTAACTATGGCTACACCTTC.

V usage is TRBV7-8 and J usage is TRBJ1-2; no firm D call. The germline V gene encodes CDR1 SGHVS and CDR2 FQNEAQ. The V end was cut by 4 bases, the J end by 2 bases, with 5 bases between. The CDR3 is made up of 12 amino acids. The CDR3 is CASSYDNYGYTF. CDR3 bases: TGTGCCAGCAGCTATGACAACTATGGCTACACCTTC.

The rearrangement uses TRBV5-4 and TRBJ1-6; 8 bases map to TRBD1. The ends lost 4 bases at V and 9 bases at J; junction bases unmatched: 6. The CDR3 consists of 14 residues. Germline V lookup: CDR1 SGHNT, CDR2 YYREEE (reference sequence). CDR3 DNA sequence: TGTGCCAGCAGCCCGATACAGGGGGGTTCACCCCTCCACTTT. This encodes CASSPIQGGSPLHF. Based on the CDR3 plus reference TRBV5-4 and TRBJ1-6, the full variable domain is ETGVTQSPTHLIKTRGQQVTLRCSSQSGHNTVSWYQQALGQGPQFIFQYYREEENGRGNFPPRFSGLQFPNYSSELNVNALELDDSALYLCASSPIQGGSPLHFGNGTRLTVT.

The chain uses TRBV20-1 and TRBJ1-6; D unclear. Germline V gene lookup returns CDR1 DFQATT and CDR2 SNEGSKA (reference sequence). Trimming stripped 3 bases from V and 14 bases from J, with 11 bases between. This CDR3 is built from 11 residues. CDR3 nucleotides: TGCAGTGCTAGGGATCCTTCGGCCCTCCACTTT. Its protein is CSARDPSALHF.

This chain joins TRBV10-3 and TRBJ1-1, with D uncertain. This CDR3 contains 12 residues. Germline V gives CDR1 ENHRY, CDR2 SYGVKD. Between the trimmed V and J ends, which lost 5 bases and 1 base, there was a span of 5 bases. The CDR3 nucleotides are TGTGCCATCAGTCCCGAGAACACTGAAGCTTTCTTT. Translation: CAISPENTEAFF.

The gene calls are TRBV20-1 and TRBJ2-1; D remains unclear. CDR1 and CDR2 from the germline V gene are DFQATT and SNEGSKA (reference sequence). CDR3 length equals 17 residues. V lost 3 bases to trimming and J lost 0 bases, with 18 bases between them. The CDR3 is CSASLPRSINSYNEQFF. CDR3 sequence (DNA): TGCAGTGCTAGTCTGCCCAGGAGCATAAACTCCTACAATGAGCAGTTCTTC.

The chain recombines TRBV6-2 or TRBV6-3 with TRBJ1-5, with D tentatively TRBD1 (6 bases). Germline V lookup: CDR1 MNHEY, CDR2 SVGEGT. Trimming took off 4 bases at V and 6 bases at J, with 13 bases between the two ends. The CDR3 runs 14 residues. CDR3 sequence: CASSLRGGGQPQHF. Written as DNA, the CDR3 is TGTGCCAGCAGTTTAAGGGGGGGCGGTCAGCCCCAGCATTTT.

The rearrangement uses TRBV3-1 (or the pseudogene TRBV3-2) and TRBJ2-7; tentative D call: TRBD1 (6 bases). Per the germline V gene, CDR1 is LGHDT and CDR2 is YNNKEL (reference sequence). V gave up 1 base and J gave up 2 bases, with 15 bases separating them. The CDR3 is 16 residues long. The CDR3 is CASSQGLKGVAYEQYF. The CDR3 DNA reads as TGTGCCAGCAGCCAAGGCCTGAAGGGGGTGGCCTACGAGCAGTACTTC.

The chain has TRBV15 and TRBJ1-2; D is unresolved. With 0 bases removed from V and 10 bases from J, the gap between germline ends came to 9 bases. Germline V gene sequence: CDR1 LNHNV, CDR2 YYDKDF (reference sequence). The CDR3 loop spans 12 amino acids. The CDR3 nucleotides are TGTGCCACCAGCAGAGACCGATATAACTACACCTTC. Protein: CATSRDRYNYTF.

The CDR3 DNA follows: TGCGCCAGCAGCTTGTTATTAGCGGGAGTGTCGGATGAGCAGTTCTTC. Its protein product is CASSLLLAGVSDEQFF. The chain has TRBV5-1 and TRBJ2-1; 9 nucleotides line up with TRBD2. Germline values: CDR1 SGHRS, CDR2 YFSETQ. V lost 1 base to trimming and J lost 8 bases; unmatched junction nucleotides: 10. This CDR3 contains 16 residues.

The gene calls are TRBV7-2 and TRBJ2-2, with D perhaps given as TRBD1 or TRBD2 (5 bases each). Per germline, CDR1 SGHTA and CDR2 FQGNSA. This CDR3 has 14 amino acids. The V end was cut by 5 bases, the J end by 4 bases, with 11 bases between. For the CDR3, the DNA is TGTGCCAGCAGCGTCCGGGGCTTCACCGGGGAGCTGTTTTTT. Translated, it gives CASSVRGFTGELFF.